This TCR beta chain was profiled in a study of cytomegalovirus exposure and HLA in healthy donors. As to this clone: Additional DNA sequences in this sample encode the identical CDR3.

The germline V gene has CDR1 GTSNPN and CDR2 SVGIG (reference sequence). The CDR3 extends over 15 amino acids. Germline trimming cut 5 bases from V and 2 bases from J; bases unmatched to any gene: 9. The PCR employed 60 Vbeta primers together with 13 Jbeta primers. The repertoire was sequenced with immunoSEQ multiplex PCR; TCRdb's copy has only in-frame clones and lacks some. Counted here are about 190,000 clones, about 90% occurring once; the ten biggest clones make up more than 1%. The receptor was derived from a boy aged 2 to 9 in good health and CMV-seronegative. Sequenced material: PBMCs. This chain uses TRBV30 with TRBJ2-7, with 10 nucleotides matching TRBD1. Written as DNA, the CDR3 is TGTGCCTGGGGCGGCGGGGGACAGGGGACCTACGAGCAGTACTTC. Amino acid sequence: CAWGGGGQGTYEQYF. The whole variable domain, filled in from reference TRBV30 and TRBJ2-7, reads SQTIHQWPATLVQPVGSPLSLECTVEGTSNPNLYWYRQAAGRGLQLLFYSVGIGQISSEVPQNLSASRPQDRQFILSSKKLLLSDSGFYLCAWGGGGQGTYEQYFGPGTRLTVT.